One and the same sample provided the 21 T cell receptor beta chains below, sequenced in a study of graft-versus-host responses after intestinal transplantation (dated by TCRdb to about 2021). Library creation used the immunoSEQ multiplex PCR assay. TCRdb carries this immuneACCESS record with in-frame sequences only. Its versions omit some clonotypes, under half of them owing to an unresolved V gene in the studies checked, with the rest unexplained. This sample comprises roughly 16,000 clones, around 41% of them detected only once. The top ten clones comprise over 3% of the sample. Explained via the paper, the time point label denotes: cells obtained before transplantation from donor or recipient. In mixed lymphocyte reactions, approximately 200,000 CFSE-labeled pre-transplant responders were plated with approximately 200,000 irradiated violet-dye-labeled stimulators and cultured for 5 to 6 days.

The source material was alloreactive CD8+ T cells from a mixed lymphocyte reaction culture, sampled before intestinal transplant. The meaning of the sample's cell subset or site label: CFSE-low proliferating T cells sorted from approximately 6-day pre-transplant mixed lymphocyte reaction (GvH or HvG direction). The receptors come from a human patient who received an intestinal transplant.

The chain is built from TRBV2 and TRBJ2-7; TRBD2 matches 7 bases. Germline V gene sequence: CDR1 SNHLY, CDR2 FYNNEI. This CDR3 spans 14 amino acids. J lost 2 bases, V lost 8 bases, and 9 bases had no gene match. CDR3 coding DNA: TGTGCCAGCCTAGGGCGGGAGTTCCCCTACGAGCAGTACTTC. The encoded protein is CASLGREFPYEQYF.

CDR3 bases: TGTGCCAGCAGTTACTCGTGGCAGGCCGAAGCTTTCTTT. It translates to CASSYSWQAEAFF. The rearrangement links TRBV6-5 to TRBJ1-1; D unclear. Germline CDR1 reads MNHEY; CDR2 reads SVGAGI. V was pared by 0 bases and J by 8 bases, with 10 bases between. The CDR3 is 13 amino acids.

This rearrangement joins TRBV6-5 to TRBJ2-1; maybe TRBD2 (6 bases). Germline values: CDR1 MNHEY, CDR2 SVGAGI. V lost 6 bases to trimming and J lost 3 bases, with 9 bases between them. This CDR3 has 13 amino acids. The CDR3 sequence: CASRLAVYNEQFF. CDR3 coding DNA: TGTGCCAGCAGGTTAGCGGTCTACAATGAGCAGTTCTTC.

The chain is built from TRBV10-2 and TRBJ2-5; 7 bases are shared with TRBD1. The CDR3 has 12 amino acids. Losses at the gene ends were 9 bases for V and 4 bases for J; bases not matched to a gene: 5. CDR1 is WSHSY, CDR2 SAAADI, per germline. The CDR3 spells CASRGTVETQYF. In DNA, the CDR3 is TGCGCCAGTCGAGGGACAGTAGAGACCCAGTACTTC.

V usage is TRBV28 and J usage is TRBJ2-7, with D possibly being TRBD1 (6 bases). The germline V and J ends were trimmed by 3 bases and 3 bases, with 9 bases remaining between them. The length of the CDR3 is 13 residues. Germline lookup yields CDR1 MDHEN and CDR2 SYDVKM. This chain's CDR3 is CASSLGRGYEQYF. CDR3 DNA: TGTGCCAGCAGTTTGGGCAGGGGCTACGAGCAGTACTTC.

The chain has TRBV5-6 and TRBJ1-2, with D possibly matching TRBD1 (6 bases). CDR3 length equals 13 residues. Trimming took off 1 base at V and 8 bases at J, with 12 bases between the two ends. Per germline, CDR1 SGHDT and CDR2 YYEEEE. The CDR3 loop is CASSLMGAQGYTF. As DNA, the CDR3 is TGTGCCAGCAGCTTGATGGGGGCTCAGGGCTACACCTTC. Full variable domain (missing parts from reference TRBV5-6 and TRBJ1-2): DAGVTQSPTHLIKTRGQQVTLRCSPKSGHDTVSWYQQALGQGPQFIFQYYEEEERQRGNFPDRFSGHQFPNYSSELNVNALLLGDSALYLCASSLMGAQGYTFGSGTRLTVV.

This clone was observed a few times. The chain carries TRBV5-1 and TRBJ2-1; TRBD2 might be the D (5 bases). Germline lookup yields CDR1 SGHRS and CDR2 YFSETQ. This CDR3 has 15 residues. Deletions cut 0 bases from V and 4 bases from J, with 11 bases between. This CDR3 reads CASSLGLSEYNEQFF. DNA for the CDR3: TGCGCCAGCAGCTTGGGTCTTAGCGAATACAATGAGCAGTTCTTC.

This clone was counted a few times. The chain joins TRBV6-6 to TRBJ2-7; perhaps TRBD2 as D (5 bases). This CDR3 spans 11 amino acids. V was shortened by 8 bases and J by 7 bases, with 12 bases between the two germline ends. The V gene's germline CDR1 is MNHNY and CDR2 SVGAGI (reference sequence). Here the CDR3 DNA reads TGTGCCAGCGGGAGTTCGGGTGAGCAGTACTTC. This encodes CASGSSGEQYF.

V and J are TRBV27 and TRBJ1-1; D perhaps matches TRBD1 (5 bases). Trimming shortened V by 6 bases and J by 6 bases, and 11 bases separated the two germline ends. Germline CDR1 MNHEY, CDR2 SMNVEV (reference sequence). CDR3 length: 12 residues. The DNA for the CDR3 is TGTGCCAGCAGCCCCGGGGGAGCTGAAGCTTTCTTT. This sequence encodes CASSPGGAEAFF.

CDR3 nucleotides: TGTGCCAGCAGCCGCGAGGTCAGGTCGGGGGGTTCGGCTGAAGCTTTCTTT. Translated: CASSREVRSGGSAEAFF. The rearrangement joins TRBV7-9 to TRBJ1-1; maybe TRBD1 (5 bases). V lost 5 bases to trimming and J lost 6 bases, with 25 bases between them. CDR3 length: 17 amino acids. CDR1 and CDR2 (germline): SEHNR, FQNEAQ (reference sequence).

V usage is TRBV4-1 and J usage is TRBJ2-1; TRBD1 might be the D (6 bases). Per the germline V gene, CDR1 is MGHRA and CDR2 is YSYEKL. V was trimmed by 2 bases and J by 8 bases, leaving 7 bases between them. This CDR3 is built from 12 residues. The CDR3 DNA is TGCGCCAGCAGCCAAAAGGGGGATGAGCAGTTCTTC. This encodes CASSQKGDEQFF.

This clone was found a few times. V usage is TRBV4-1 and J usage is TRBJ2-5; unclear D gene. V dropped 0 bases and J dropped 5 bases, with 10 bases sitting between them. Germline loops: CDR1 MGHRA, CDR2 YSYEKL. The CDR3 consists of 14 residues. The CDR3 reads CASSQEIIGETQYF. The CDR3 region has the DNA TGCGCCAGCAGCCAAGAAATCATAGGGGAGACCCAGTACTTC.

This clone was observed a handful of times. DNA for the CDR3: TGTGCCAGCGGCTGGGGCTGGAGTGGCTACACCTTC. This translates into CASGWGWSGYTF. V gene TRBV7-9 combines with J gene TRBJ1-2, with D possibly matching TRBD1 (5 bases). The length of the CDR3 is 12 residues. The ends were cut back, 8 bases at V and 7 bases at J, with 14 bases in the middle. Germline V gene lookup returns CDR1 SEHNR and CDR2 FQNEAQ (reference sequence).

The rearrangement links TRBV27 to TRBJ1-1; no definite D call. V was shortened by 3 bases and J by 6 bases, with 17 bases between the two germline ends. This CDR3 spans 15 amino acids. Germline assignment: CDR1 MNHEY and CDR2 SMNVEV (reference sequence). CDR3 nucleotide sequence: TGTGCCAGCAGTTTTTACCAGGTTATATTCCCTGAAGCTTTCTTT. Amino acids: CASSFYQVIFPEAFF.

In its sample, this clone ranks as medium-sized. The genes are TRBV7-2 and TRBJ2-2; perhaps TRBD1 as D (5 bases). Trimming pared 0 bases from V and 7 bases from J, leaving 9 bases between. This CDR3 comprises 14 residues. Per the germline V gene, CDR1 is SGHTA and CDR2 is FQGNSA. For the CDR3, the DNA is TGTGCCAGCAGCTTAGCTGGGGCTGGCGGGGAGCTGTTTTTT. Its protein is CASSLAGAGGELFF.

The chain employs TRBV6-6 and TRBJ1-1; D possibly corresponds to TRBD1 (6 bases). Deletions cut 2 bases from V and 3 bases from J, with 10 bases between. From germline, CDR1 is MNHNY and CDR2 SVGAGI (reference sequence). The CDR3 spans 14 residues. As DNA, the CDR3 is TGTGCCAGCAGTTACGTGGGGGCGGACACTGAAGCTTTCTTT. Amino acids: CASSYVGADTEAFF.

The chain joins TRBV5-1 to TRBJ2-7; 9 positions match TRBD1. There are 15 residues in the CDR3. Trimming removed 3 bases from V and 2 bases from J; junction bases left unmatched: 6. CDR1 and CDR2 from the germline V gene are SGHRS and YFSETQ. The CDR3 loop is CASSSGQGFTYEQYF. The CDR3 nucleotides read TGCGCCAGCAGCTCGGGACAGGGTTTCACCTACGAGCAGTACTTC.

The genes are TRBV5-5 and TRBJ1-2; unclear D gene. This CDR3 is built from 15 residues. Germline V gene lookup returns CDR1 SGHKS and CDR2 YYEKEE (reference sequence). The germline V and J ends were trimmed by 3 bases and 13 bases, with 25 bases remaining between them. This CDR3 is CASSWMVQTGSAGTF. The CDR3 nucleotides read TGTGCCAGCAGCTGGATGGTCCAAACGGGCAGTGCAGGCACCTTC. The full variable domain, with the rest looked up from reference TRBV5-5 and TRBJ1-2, is DAGVTQSPTHLIKTRGQQVTLRCSPISGHKSVSWYQQVLGQGPQFIFQYYEKEERGRGNFPDRFSARQFPNYSSELNVNALLLGDSALYLCASSWMVQTGSAGTFGSGTRLTVV.

The chain employs TRBV10-3 and TRBJ1-1; D is perhaps TRBD1 (5 bases). The CDR3 runs to 15 residues. CDR1 and CDR2 from the germline V gene are ENHRY and SYGVKD. The V end lost 8 bases, the J end lost 2 bases, and 18 bases lay between the germline ends. The CDR3 sequence: CAICSYRYRNTEAFF. CDR3 nucleotide sequence: TGTGCCATCTGCTCTTACAGGTACCGAAACACTGAAGCTTTCTTT.

The chain couples TRBV7-9 to TRBJ1-1; the D is unclear. This CDR3 has 13 amino acids. Trimming cost V 3 bases and J 0 bases, with 5 bases left between them. Germline values: CDR1 SEHNR, CDR2 FQNEAQ (reference sequence). The CDR3 region is CASSFWMNTEAFF. CDR3 sequence (DNA): TGTGCCAGCAGCTTCTGGATGAACACTGAAGCTTTCTTT.

The chain is built from TRBV7-6 and TRBJ2-1; D unclear. The CDR3 extends over 12 amino acids. Germline loops: CDR1 SGHVS, CDR2 FNYEAQ. V lost 5 bases and J lost 8, with 10 bases in between. The CDR3 DNA is TGTGCCAGCAGCCCGGCTTTTGATGAGCAGTTCTTC. Encoded protein: CASSPAFDEQFF. The whole variable domain, filled in from reference TRBV7-6 and TRBJ2-1, reads GAGVSQSPRYKVTKRGQDVALRCDPISGHVSLYWYRQALGQGPEFLTYFNYEAQQDKSGLPNDRFSAERPEGSISTLTIQRTEQRDSAMYRCASSPAFDEQFFGPGTRLTVL.